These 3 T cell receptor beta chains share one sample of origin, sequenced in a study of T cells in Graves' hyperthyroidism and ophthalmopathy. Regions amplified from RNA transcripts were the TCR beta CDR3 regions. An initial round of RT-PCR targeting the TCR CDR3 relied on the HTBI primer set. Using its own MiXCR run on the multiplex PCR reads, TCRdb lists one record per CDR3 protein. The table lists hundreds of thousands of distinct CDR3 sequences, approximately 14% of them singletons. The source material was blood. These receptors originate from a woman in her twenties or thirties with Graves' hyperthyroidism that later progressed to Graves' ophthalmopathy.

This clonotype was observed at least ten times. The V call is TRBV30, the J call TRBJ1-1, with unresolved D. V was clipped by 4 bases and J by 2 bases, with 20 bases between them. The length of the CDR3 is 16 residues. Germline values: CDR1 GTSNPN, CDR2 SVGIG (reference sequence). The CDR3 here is CAWTRLEDTINTEAFF. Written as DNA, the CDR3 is TGTGCCTGGACACGGTTAGAAGACACTATCAACACTGAAGCTTTCTTT.

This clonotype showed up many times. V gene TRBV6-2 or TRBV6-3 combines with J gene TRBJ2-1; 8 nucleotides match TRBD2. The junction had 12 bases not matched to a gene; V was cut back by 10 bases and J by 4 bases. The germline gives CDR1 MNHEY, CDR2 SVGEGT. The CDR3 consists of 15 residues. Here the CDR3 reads CATQPLAGPYNEQFF. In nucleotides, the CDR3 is TGTGCCACCCAACCCCTAGCGGGCCCTTACAATGAGCAGTTCTTC.

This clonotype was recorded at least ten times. CDR3 residues: CASSETGEKLFF. CDR3 coding DNA: TGTGCCAGCAGTGAAACAGGAGAAAAACTGTTTTTT. The chain links TRBV2 to TRBJ1-4; a weak D match, TRBD1 (5 bases). Germline V CDR1 and CDR2: SNHLY, FYNNEI. The V gene lost 2 bases and the J gene lost 8 bases, with 6 bases spanning the gap. The CDR3 sequence is 12 residues long.